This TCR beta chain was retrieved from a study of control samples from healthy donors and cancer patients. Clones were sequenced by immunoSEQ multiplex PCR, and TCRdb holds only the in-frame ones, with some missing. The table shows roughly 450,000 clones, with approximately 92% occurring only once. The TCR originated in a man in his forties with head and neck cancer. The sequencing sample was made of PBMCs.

The CDR3 loop reads CASSLGRGSSYNSPLHF. The CDR3, as DNA: TGTGCCAGCAGCTTAGGGCGGGGGAGCTCCTATAATTCACCCCTCCACTTT. The chain recombines TRBV7-2 with TRBJ1-6; D perhaps matches TRBD1 (5 bases). The CDR3 consists of 17 residues. Per germline, CDR1 SGHTA and CDR2 FQGNSA. V gave up 1 base and J gave up 0 bases, with 10 bases separating them.